This TCR beta chain was identified in a study of cytomegalovirus exposure and HLA in healthy donors. The V gene's germline CDR1 is GTSNPN and CDR2 SVGIG (reference sequence). This CDR3 is built from 13 residues. Trimming removed 6 bases from V and 5 bases from J; junction bases left unmatched: 6. This clone appeared a single time. Researchers ran the PCR with 60 Vbeta and 13 Jbeta primers. Measured with immunoSEQ multiplex PCR; TCRdb has only the in-frame clones, and not every one. The table includes 150,000 or so clones, 80% detected once. Sample: PBMCs. This rearrangement joins TRBV30 to TRBJ2-1; TRBD1 matches 8 bases. This sequence originates from a middle-aged woman in good health and CMV-seropositive. The CDR3 DNA reads TGTGCCTGCCCGACAGGGGTCAACAATGAGCAGTTCTTC. It translates to CACPTGVNNEQFF.